The 28 T cell receptor beta chains reported below all come from one sample, sequenced in a study of regulatory T cells in long-lasting Graves disease (dated by TCRdb to the early 2020s). Libraries were made using multiplex PCR. TCRdb names Illumina HiSeq 4000 as the instrument used. iRepertoire HTBI primers and Arm-PCR amplification of CDR3 regions were used to construct TCR beta libraries. TCRdb reprocessed the public reads (quality trimming at Q25 with fastp, clone calling with MiXCR) and kept in-frame beta chains. CDR3 protein sequences are deduplicated, and each keeps its most common genes and DNA. In all, the sample holds approximately 690,000 distinct CDR3 sequences, and about 32% of those were seen once. About two fifths of the sample is held by the ten biggest clonotypes. The sample's time point label, decoded: persistent/refractory GD, antithyroid drugs over 5 years with positive TRAb. RNA was extracted from PBMCs in TRIzol for both TCR sequencing and RNA sequencing.

The starting material was peripheral blood mononuclear cells (PBMCs), obtained when the disease was refractory, from a patient treated with antithyroid drugs. Receptor source: a female donor with Graves disease.

This clonotype was observed once. A much larger clone lies a single base off, so this may be a read error. This chain links TRBV6-2 or TRBV6-3 with TRBJ2-7; 11 bases are shared with TRBD2. Germline lookup yields CDR1 MNHEY and CDR2 SVGEGT. V dropped 4 bases and J dropped 5; count of bases not matched to a gene: 16. The CDR3 consists of 18 residues. CDR3: CASSCSPHLLAGAHEQYF. The CDR3 DNA reads TGTGCCAGCAGTTGCTCGCCCCATCTACTAGCGGGAGCCCACGAGCAGTACTTC.

The chain joins TRBV7-3 to TRBJ1-2; D possibly corresponds to TRBD1 (5 bases). CDR3 size: 15 residues. V gave up 1 base and J gave up 6 bases, with 15 bases separating them. Germline V CDR1 and CDR2: SGHTA, FQGTGA. The CDR3 protein is CASSLIAGSGDGYTF. CDR3 nucleotides: TGTGCCAGCAGCTTAATCGCAGGGTCAGGCGATGGCTACACCTTC. The full variable domain, its missing parts supplied by reference TRBV7-3 and TRBJ1-2, is GAGVSQTPSNKVTEKGKYVELRCDPISGHTALYWYRQSLGQGPEFLIYFQGTGAADDSGLPNDRFFAVRPEGSVSTLKIQRTERGDSAVYLCASSLIAGSGDGYTFGSGTRLTVV.

The rearrangement links TRBV7-9 to TRBJ1-5; no clear D. This CDR3 has 14 amino acids. V gave up 2 bases and J gave up 6 bases, with 11 bases separating them. Germline-derived CDR1 and CDR2 are SEHNR and FQNEAQ (reference sequence). The CDR3 is CASSLTEGTQPQHF. In nucleotides, the CDR3 is TGTGCCAGCAGCTTAACGGAGGGAACTCAGCCCCAGCATTTT.

The table lists this clonotype with a few counts. The chain joins TRBV6-1 to TRBJ2-7; TRBD2 agrees at 13 bases. The CDR3 consists of 15 residues. Trimming took 6 bases from V and 3 from J; bases not matched to a gene: 5. The germline V gene encodes CDR1 MNHNS and CDR2 SASEGT. The CDR3 nucleotides read TGTGCCAGCAGGAAGGGACTAGCGGGAATCTACGAGCAGTACTTC. This encodes CASRKGLAGIYEQYF.

This clonotype was observed a handful of times. The chain recombines TRBV10-3 with TRBJ2-7; TRBD1 might be the D (6 bases). The CDR3 runs to 13 residues. The germline gives CDR1 ENHRY, CDR2 SYGVKD. The germline V and J ends were trimmed by 4 bases and 4 bases, with 11 bases remaining between them. CDR3 sequence: CAISGPQGYEQYF. The CDR3 DNA reads as TGTGCCATCAGTGGCCCACAGGGTTACGAGCAGTACTTC.

The rearrangement links TRBV19 to TRBJ2-1; D assignment may be TRBD1 or TRBD2 (6 bases each). V was shortened by 8 bases and J by 5 bases, with 22 bases between the two germline ends. This CDR3 is built from 16 residues. In germline, CDR1 is LNHDA, CDR2 SQIVND (reference sequence). The CDR3 DNA reads as TGTGCCAGTCGCGGGGCAAGGGGGAGTTCGAACAATGAGCAGTTCTTC. Residues: CASRGARGSSNNEQFF.

This clonotype was detected ten times or more. The rearrangement uses TRBV6-1 and TRBJ1-2; TRBD1 is a possible D gene (5 bases). The CDR3 spans 13 residues. Trimming removed 7 bases from V and 8 bases from J, with 17 bases in between. Germline V gene data show CDR1 as MNHNS and CDR2 as SASEGT. DNA for the CDR3: TGTGCCAGCACCTCTGGGGAGGGGACGGGCTACACCTTC. Translating it yields CASTSGEGTGYTF.

In its sample, this clonotype was seen a few times. The chain employs TRBV12-3 or TRBV12-4 and TRBJ1-2; TRBD1 might be the D (6 bases). The CDR3 is made up of 15 amino acids. The V and J ends lost 5 bases and 4 bases respectively, with 17 bases between them. The CDR3 bases are TGTGCCAGCAGTCCGCAAGGGGGAGGCGTCTATGGCTACACCTTC. This gives the protein CASSPQGGGVYGYTF.

The gene calls are TRBV6-1 and TRBJ1-6, with 7 bases matching TRBD1. Germline values: CDR1 MNHNS, CDR2 SASEGT. V gave up 6 bases and J gave up 10 bases; unmatched junction bases: 9. CDR3 length equals 14 residues. CDR3 in amino acids: CASRTNRGGSPLHF. CDR3 sequence (DNA): TGTGCCAGCAGGACCAACAGGGGAGGCTCACCCCTCCACTTT.

The chain combines TRBV20-1 with TRBJ2-4; D possibly uses TRBD1 or TRBD2 (5 bases each). Deletions cut 1 base from V and 3 bases from J, with 13 bases between. The CDR3 is 15 residues long. Germline assignment: CDR1 DFQATT and CDR2 SNEGSKA (reference sequence). The CDR3 bases are TGCAGTGCTAGAGTCCCAGGGACGGACAAAAACATTCAGTACTTC. Its protein product is CSARVPGTDKNIQYF.

The chain couples TRBV20-1 to TRBJ2-3, with a tentative D call TRBD2 (6 bases). The CDR3 has 14 amino acids. Germline V gene lookup returns CDR1 DFQATT and CDR2 SNEGSKA (reference sequence). The V gene lost 5 bases and the J gene lost 6 bases, with 18 bases spanning the gap. The CDR3 sequence is CSAFPSVRFDTQYF. The CDR3 nucleotides read TGCAGTGCTTTCCCTAGCGTCCGCTTTGATACGCAGTATTTT.

This clonotype has just a few counts. The chain has TRBV7-2 and TRBJ2-7; 11 nucleotides line up with TRBD2. The germline V gene has CDR1 SGHTA and CDR2 FQGNSA. V lost 5 bases and J lost 3; bases outside the gene matches: 6. The CDR3 sequence is 15 residues long. CDR3 amino acids: CASSSTSGRDYEQYF. The CDR3 nucleotides are TGTGCCAGCAGCAGCACTAGCGGGAGAGACTACGAGCAGTACTTC.

This clonotype occurred a few times. The chain is built from TRBV3-1 and TRBJ1-2; D call uncertain. Per germline, CDR1 LGHDT and CDR2 YNNKEL (reference sequence). Trimming removed 4 bases at V and 2 bases at J, with 11 bases between. CDR3 size: 14 residues. DNA of the CDR3: TGTGCCAGCAGCCCACATGGCGTGAACTATGGCTACACCTTC. Translation: CASSPHGVNYGYTF.

This chain uses TRBV6-1 with TRBJ2-3; D is perhaps TRBD1 (6 bases). CDR1 is MNHNS, CDR2 SASEGT, per germline. Deletions cut 7 bases from V and 1 base from J, with 21 bases between. This CDR3 spans 17 amino acids. The CDR3 sequence: CASIHGRPGGCTDTQYF. The CDR3 nucleotides read TGTGCCAGCATTCACGGCCGTCCTGGGGGCTGCACAGATACGCAGTATTTT.

The V gene is TRBV30, the J gene TRBJ1-1; D gene uncertain. Germline V lookup: CDR1 GTSNPN, CDR2 SVGIG (reference sequence). With 1 base removed from V and 0 bases from J, the gap between germline ends came to 6 bases. There are 13 residues in the CDR3. CDR3 coding DNA: TGTGCCTGGAGTGCACAGTTGAACACTGAAGCTTTCTTT. Translation gives CAWSAQLNTEAFF.

V is TRBV20-1 and J is TRBJ1-1; no firm D call. This CDR3 is built from 13 residues. Per germline, CDR1 DFQATT and CDR2 SNEGSKA (reference sequence). Trimming left V 5 bases short and J 4 bases short, with 14 bases between. CDR3 nucleotide sequence: TGCAGTGCTCCTCGGACTGCGTCCACTGAAGCTTTCTTT. Residues: CSAPRTASTEAFF.

The CDR3 coding sequence is TGTGCCAGCTCACCCTCACAGTCCTACGAGCAGTACTTC. Protein: CASSPSQSYEQYF. The V and J genes are TRBV18 and TRBJ2-7; D is uncertain. V was cut by 3 bases and J by 1 base, with 7 bases left in between. This CDR3 spans 13 amino acids. In germline, CDR1 is KGHSH, CDR2 LQKENI.

This clonotype was found a few times. V gene TRBV30 combines with J gene TRBJ2-5; D gene unclear. V lost 2 bases and J lost 4, with 17 bases in between. CDR1 and CDR2 (germline): GTSNPN, SVGIG (reference sequence). The CDR3 consists of 15 residues. The CDR3 region has the DNA TGTGCCTGGAGTACGGGTCTCTTCGGCCCAGAGACCCAGTACTTC. Translated: CAWSTGLFGPETQYF.

This clonotype showed up just a few times. This chain uses TRBV28 with TRBJ2-5, with 8 bases aligning to TRBD1. The junction had 5 bases not matched to a gene; V was cut back by 6 bases and J by 5 bases. The CDR3 has 13 amino acids. Germline-derived CDR1 and CDR2 are MDHEN and SYDVKM. The DNA for the CDR3 is TGTGCCAGCAGAAGGACAGGGCCGGAGACCCAGTACTTC. Translated, it gives CASRRTGPETQYF. The full variable domain, with the rest looked up from reference TRBV28 and TRBJ2-5, is DVKVTQSSRYLVKRTGEKVFLECVQDMDHENMFWYRQDPGLGLRLIYFSYDVKMKEKGDIPEGYSVSREKKERFSLILESASTNQTSMYLCASRRTGPETQYFGPGTRLLVL.

This clonotype was detected only a few times. The chain employs TRBV5-1 and TRBJ1-3; the match to TRBD1 covers 7 bases. Germline CDR1 and CDR2: SGHRS and YFSETQ. V dropped 4 bases and J dropped 4; count of bases not matched to a gene: 5. This CDR3 region has 14 residues. The CDR3 sequence: CASSIGQVGNTIYF. The CDR3 coding sequence is TGCGCCAGCAGCATAGGACAGGTCGGAAACACCATATATTTT.

This clonotype was counted between two and nine times. The chain recombines TRBV20-1 with TRBJ1-2; 8 bases agree with TRBD1. Germline values: CDR1 DFQATT, CDR2 SNEGSKA (reference sequence). The CDR3 covers 14 residues. The J segment lost 3 bases and the V segment lost 5 bases, leaving 8 bases of the junction unmatched. The CDR3, as DNA: TGCAGTGCTCCCAACCTCAGGGGGCACTATGGCTACACCTTC. It yields the protein CSAPNLRGHYGYTF.

The rearrangement links TRBV11-2 to TRBJ1-1; D is undetermined. V dropped 6 bases and J dropped 0 bases, with 14 bases sitting between them. The CDR3 length is 15 residues. Germline V gives CDR1 SGHAT, CDR2 FQNNGV. The CDR3 loop reads CASRSFGRMNTEAFF. CDR3 bases: TGTGCCAGCAGATCTTTTGGACGTATGAACACTGAAGCTTTCTTT.

The CDR3 bases are TGTGCCAGCAGTTTAAGGGAAACGAACCACGAGCAGTACTTC. Translating it yields CASSLRETNHEQYF. The genes are TRBV27 and TRBJ2-7; no clear D. The germline V and J ends were trimmed by 2 bases and 5 bases, with 13 bases remaining between them. This CDR3 is 14 amino acids long. Germline V gene data show CDR1 as MNHEY and CDR2 as SMNVEV (reference sequence).

The chain employs TRBV2 and TRBJ2-5; no clear D. This CDR3 has 13 amino acids. The V end lost 4 bases, the J end lost 3 bases, and 9 bases lay between the germline ends. Per germline, CDR1 SNHLY and CDR2 FYNNEI. CDR3 sequence (DNA): TGTGCCAGCAGTGTTCACAGAAAAGAGACCCAGTACTTC. Amino acids: CASSVHRKETQYF. The entire variable domain, with the rest obtained from reference TRBV2 and TRBJ2-5, is as follows: EPEVTQTPSHQVTQMGQEVILRCVPISNHLYFYWYRQILGQKVEFLVSFYNNEISEKSEIFDDQFSVERPDGSNFTLKIRSTKLEDSAMYFCASSVHRKETQYFGPGTRLLVL.

The V gene is TRBV12-3 or TRBV12-4, the J gene TRBJ2-1; 7 bases map to TRBD1. The J segment lost 5 bases and the V segment lost 5 bases, leaving 6 bases of the junction unmatched. The CDR3 sequence is 14 residues long. CDR3 amino acids: CASSERDSHNEQFF. The CDR3 nucleotides read TGTGCCAGCAGTGAAAGGGACAGTCACAATGAGCAGTTCTTC.

This sequence joins TRBV6-1 and TRBJ2-7; TRBD2 might be the D (5 bases). Germline assignment: CDR1 MNHNS and CDR2 SASEGT. The V and J ends lost 5 bases and 7 bases respectively, with 24 bases between them. The CDR3 runs 16 residues. The CDR3 DNA sequence: TGTGCCAGCAGTCGACCTGGTGGGAGTGCAACGACTGAGCAGTACTTC. This sequence encodes CASSRPGGSATTEQYF.

The sample holds many counts of this clonotype. This chain joins TRBV29-1 and TRBJ1-2; 9 bases agree with TRBD1. V lost 3 bases to trimming and J lost 5 bases; unmatched junction nucleotides: 4. CDR1 SQVTM and CDR2 ANQGSEA come from the germline V gene. This CDR3 is built from 13 residues. The CDR3 DNA follows: TGCAGCGTTGATCAACAGGGGGCATATGGCTACACCTTC. This codes for CSVDQQGAYGYTF. The whole variable domain, filled in from reference TRBV29-1 and TRBJ1-2, reads SAVISQKPSRDICQRGTSLTIQCQVDSQVTMMFWYRQQPGQSLTLIATANQGSEATYESGFVIDKFPISRPNLTFSTLTVSNMSPEDSSIYLCSVDQQGAYGYTFGSGTRLTVV.

The chain is built from TRBV7-2 and TRBJ1-5, with 7 bases aligning to TRBD1. CDR1 is SGHTA and CDR2 is FQGNSA in the germline V gene. The length of the CDR3 is 15 residues. Trimming took 4 bases from V and 7 from J; bases not matched to a gene: 10. In DNA form, the CDR3 reads TGTGCCAGCAGCTCGGAGACAGGGTGGGGGCAGCCCCAGCATTTT. Translated, it gives CASSSETGWGQPQHF.